Presented here are 26 T cell receptor beta chains from one specimen sequenced in a study of blood T cell repertoires in COVID-19 (dated by TCRdb to 2020 to 2021). The library relied on the immunoSEQ multiplex PCR assay. The table was pulled from immuneACCESS by TCRdb, which kept in-frame rearrangements only. Such tables lose some clones; where checked, under half of the loss comes from unresolved V genes, and the rest has no known cause. The sample table shows around 80,000 clones, and roughly 85% are seen once. The ten largest clones add up to 8.5% to 10% of the sample. Sequencing used peripheral blood. The receptors derive from a man aged 50-60 years with COVID-19, enrolled during active disease.

The chain couples TRBV5-5 to TRBJ2-5, with 7 bases fitting TRBD1. Germline trimming cut 4 bases from V and 1 base from J; bases unmatched to any gene: 4. CDR3 length: 14 residues. CDR1 and CDR2 (germline): SGHKS, YYEKEE (reference sequence). Here the CDR3 reads CASSLGQIQETQYF. CDR3 nucleotides: TGTGCCAGCAGCCTGGGACAGATCCAAGAGACCCAGTACTTC.

This chain links TRBV30 with TRBJ2-1, with TRBD1 as a possible D gene (6 bases). The CDR3 loop spans 16 amino acids. V dropped 0 bases and J dropped 5 bases, with 17 bases sitting between them. Germline V gene lookup returns CDR1 GTSNPN and CDR2 SVGIG (reference sequence). CDR3 sequence (DNA): TGTGCCTGGAGTGTGGGGGTGGCAGGGGATAACAATGAGCAGTTCTTC. Amino acids: CAWSVGVAGDNNEQFF.

V and J are TRBV6-2 or TRBV6-3 and TRBJ2-2; D remains unclear. Germline V lookup: CDR1 MNHEY, CDR2 SVGEGT. This CDR3 contains 13 residues. Trimming took 2 bases from V and 1 from J, leaving 2 bases between them. This chain's CDR3 is CASSYQNTGELFF. The CDR3 DNA is TGTGCCAGCAGTTACCAGAACACCGGGGAGCTGTTTTTT.

This chain connects TRBV5-6 to TRBJ2-7, with a weak D call TRBD1 (5 bases). The CDR3 length is 14 residues. V lost 4 bases, J lost 2 bases, and 13 bases lay in between. Germline CDR1 reads SGHDT; CDR2 reads YYEEEE. CDR3 nucleotides: TGTGCCAGCAGCGTGACAGTTACCGCCTACGAGCAGTACTTC. This encodes CASSVTVTAYEQYF.

This clone turned up a few times. V and J are TRBV19 and TRBJ1-3; tentative D call: TRBD1 (6 bases). This CDR3 has 14 amino acids. Germline CDR1 LNHDA, CDR2 SQIVND (reference sequence). Trimming removed 7 bases from V and 4 bases from J, with 14 bases in between. The CDR3 nucleotides are TGTGCCAGTAAAACAGGGTCTCCCGGAAACACCATATATTTT. This encodes CASKTGSPGNTIYF.

The chain has TRBV2 and TRBJ1-6; D may be TRBD1 (6 bases). V was clipped by 6 bases and J by 5 bases, with 8 bases between them. Germline assignment: CDR1 SNHLY and CDR2 FYNNEI. This CDR3 has 13 amino acids. CDR3 DNA sequence: TGTGCCAGCAGACAGGGCAATAATTCACCCCTCCACTTT. This translates into CASRQGNNSPLHF.

The genes are TRBV11-2 and TRBJ1-1; possibly TRBD1 for D (6 bases). The CDR3 consists of 13 residues. The ends were cut back, 3 bases at V and 4 bases at J, with 9 bases in the middle. Looked up from germline, CDR1 is SGHAT and CDR2 is FQNNGV. The CDR3 DNA sequence: TGTGCCAGCAGCTTGAAAGGGGGCACTGAAGCTTTCTTT. The encoded protein is CASSLKGGTEAFF.

The V call is TRBV10-2, the J call TRBJ1-5, with D possibly TRBD1 on 5 matching bases. Trimming removed 8 bases at V and 4 bases at J, with 9 bases between. Germline V gene sequence: CDR1 WSHSY, CDR2 SAAADI. The CDR3 has 12 residues. CDR3 residues: CASQQGNQPQHF. CDR3 sequence (DNA): TGCGCCAGCCAGCAGGGAAATCAGCCCCAGCATTTT.

The chain uses TRBV19 and TRBJ1-6; perhaps TRBD1 as D (5 bases). Germline loops: CDR1 LNHDA, CDR2 SQIVND (reference sequence). The CDR3 covers 14 residues. The V end was cut by 3 bases, the J end by 9 bases, with 12 bases between. The CDR3, as DNA: TGTGCCAGTAGTATTAGGCAAGGGGCTTCACCCCTCCACTTT. Translation gives CASSIRQGASPLHF. Full variable domain (outside the CDR3, taken from reference TRBV19 and TRBJ1-6): DGGITQSPKYLFRKEGQNVTLSCEQNLNHDAMYWYRQDPGQGLRLIYYSQIVNDFQKGDIAEGYSVSREKKESFPLTVTSAQKNPTAFYLCASSIRQGASPLHFGNGTRLTVT.

The rearrangement links TRBV28 to TRBJ2-7; 9 nucleotides agree with TRBD1. Germline V gene sequence: CDR1 MDHEN, CDR2 SYDVKM. The CDR3 is 13 residues long. The ends lost 5 bases at V and 4 bases at J; junction bases unmatched: 3. DNA of the CDR3: TGTGCCAGCAGTACAGGGGGCTCTTACGAGCAGTACTTC. Amino acid sequence: CASSTGGSYEQYF.

The rearrangement uses TRBV30 and TRBJ1-1; weak D call: TRBD1 (6 bases). The CDR3 runs to 15 residues. Germline assignment: CDR1 GTSNPN and CDR2 SVGIG (reference sequence). The ends were cut back, 4 bases at V and 3 bases at J, with 18 bases in the middle. The CDR3 bases are TGTGCCTGGAACCGGGGGGGGGCGAGGGACACTGAAGCTTTCTTT. Residues: CAWNRGGARDTEAFF.

A single count supports this clone. This chain links TRBV7-9 with TRBJ1-1; 7 nucleotides line up with TRBD1. V shed 1 base and J 1 base; nucleotides not matched to a gene: 6. Germline CDR1 SEHNR, CDR2 FQNEAQ (reference sequence). The CDR3 has 16 residues. CDR3 region: CASSLGAQGRNTEAFF. The CDR3 DNA reads as TGTGCCAGCAGCTTAGGTGCACAGGGGAGGAACACTGAAGCTTTCTTT. Full variable domain (remainder filled in from reference TRBV7-9 and TRBJ1-1): DTGVSQNPRHKITKRGQNVTFRCDPISEHNRLYWYRQTLGQGPEFLTYFQNEAQLEKSRLLSDRFSAERPKGSFSTLEIQRTEQGDSAMYLCASSLGAQGRNTEAFFGQGTRLTVV.

This clone was recorded a few times. V gene TRBV20-1 combines with J gene TRBJ1-1; D is unresolved. CDR1 is DFQATT, CDR2 SNEGSKA, per germline (reference sequence). The V gene lost 3 bases and the J gene lost 6 bases, with 11 bases spanning the gap. This CDR3 is built from 12 residues. CDR3 sequence reads: CSASEVRAEAFF. CDR3 coding DNA: TGCAGTGCTAGTGAGGTTCGGGCTGAAGCTTTCTTT.

This clone occurred once. The chain is built from TRBV5-1 and TRBJ1-2; D gene unclear. This CDR3 is built from 14 residues. The germline V and J ends were trimmed by 4 bases and 4 bases, with 14 bases remaining between them. CDR1 SGHRS and CDR2 YFSETQ come from the germline V gene. This CDR3 reads CASSPSTATYGYTF. DNA of the CDR3: TGCGCCAGCAGCCCAAGCACAGCTACCTATGGCTACACCTTC.

The chain has TRBV29-1 and TRBJ1-1; 7 bases are shared with TRBD1. The CDR3 totals 12 residues. V trimming: 8 bases; J trimming: 1 base; junction bases outside the gene matches: 4. Germline V lookup: CDR1 SQVTM, CDR2 ANQGSEA. CDR3 amino acids: CSTGTANTEAFF. The CDR3 nucleotides read TGCAGCACAGGGACAGCGAACACTGAAGCTTTCTTT.

This chain links TRBV2 with TRBJ1-2; D is perhaps TRBD1 (5 bases). Trimming took 3 bases from V and 7 from J, leaving 15 bases between them. This CDR3 has 14 amino acids. Germline V gene data show CDR1 as SNHLY and CDR2 as FYNNEI. The chain's CDR3 is CASSDSIRRGGYTF. In nucleotides, the CDR3 is TGTGCCAGCAGTGACAGCATTCGAAGGGGTGGCTACACCTTC.

The gene calls are TRBV6-5 and TRBJ1-1; D is ambiguous. The V end was cut by 5 bases, the J end by 11 bases, with 15 bases between. Germline lookup yields CDR1 MNHEY and CDR2 SVGAGI. The CDR3 is 12 amino acids. The CDR3 here is CASSRPGVNAFF. CDR3 nucleotide sequence: TGTGCCAGCAGTCGCCCCGGGGTGAACGCTTTCTTT.

This clone has only one observation. The chain carries TRBV12-3 or TRBV12-4 and TRBJ1-4; D gene unclear. The CDR3 loop spans 11 amino acids. V lost 2 bases, J lost 14 bases, and 9 bases lay in between. CDR3 coding DNA: TGTGCCAGCAGTTTACGGGGTTACCTGTTTTTT. The encoded protein is CASSLRGYLFF.

The chain links TRBV6-5 to TRBJ1-1; D perhaps matches TRBD1 (6 bases). The germline V and J ends were trimmed by 7 bases and 1 base, with 13 bases remaining between them. Germline V CDR1 and CDR2: MNHEY, SVGAGI. This CDR3 is 14 amino acids long. The CDR3 DNA sequence: TGTGCCAGCACCCCGCCGGGACAGAACACTGAAGCTTTCTTT. Encoded protein: CASTPPGQNTEAFF.

This sequence joins TRBV5-1 and TRBJ1-6; D might be TRBD1 (6 bases). CDR3 length: 17 residues. The ends were cut back, 0 bases at V and 10 bases at J, with 20 bases in the middle. Germline values: CDR1 SGHRS, CDR2 YFSETQ. The DNA of the CDR3 is TGCGCCAGCAGCTTGGCCGGGGGGGCCAAGGGGGACTCACCCCTCCACTTT. Translation: CASSLAGGAKGDSPLHF.

There are a few counts of this clone. This rearrangement joins TRBV27 to TRBJ2-7; TRBD2 matches 12 bases. V shed 3 bases and J 5 bases; nucleotides not matched to a gene: 5. The CDR3 runs 15 residues. The V gene's germline CDR1 is MNHEY and CDR2 SMNVEV (reference sequence). CDR3 sequence reads: CASSFRLAGDHEQYF. The CDR3 DNA follows: TGTGCCAGCAGTTTCCGACTAGCGGGAGATCACGAGCAGTACTTC.

This clone is a singleton in its sample. The chain employs TRBV5-1 and TRBJ1-1; D gene uncertain. Trimming took 0 bases from V and 3 from J, leaving 6 bases between them. This CDR3 contains 13 residues. Germline CDR1 SGHRS, CDR2 YFSETQ. CDR3 residues: CASSLAGDTEAFF. CDR3 nucleotide sequence: TGCGCCAGCAGCTTGGCGGGAGACACTGAAGCTTTCTTT.

The V and J genes are TRBV2 and TRBJ1-5, with 11 bases matching TRBD1. The CDR3 is 16 amino acids. V shed 6 bases, J shed 1 base, and the junction held 5 bases outside the gene matches. Germline loops: CDR1 SNHLY, CDR2 FYNNEI. The CDR3 loop reads CASRGGQGESNQPQHF. The CDR3, as DNA: TGTGCCAGCAGGGGGGGACAGGGGGAAAGCAATCAGCCCCAGCATTTT.

The J gene is TRBJ2-7, the V gene TRBV29-1; TRBD1 matches 11 bases. Germline CDR1 SQVTM, CDR2 ANQGSEA. J lost 4 bases, V lost 4 bases, and 9 bases had no gene match. There are 15 residues in the CDR3. CDR3 bases: TGCAGCGTTGGTTGGGACAGGGGGTTGGGGTACGAGCAGTACTTC. It encodes CSVGWDRGLGYEQYF.

J is TRBJ2-1 and V is TRBV28; 7 bases agree with TRBD2. This CDR3 spans 15 amino acids. Unmatched junction bases numbered 10, after V lost 5 bases and J lost 6 bases. The germline gives CDR1 MDHEN, CDR2 SYDVKM. In nucleotides, the CDR3 is TGTGCCAGCAGTAGGACGGGAGGTCTTTTCAATGAGCAGTTCTTC. It is translated as CASSRTGGLFNEQFF.

The chain carries TRBV6-5 and TRBJ1-2; the match to TRBD1 covers 8 bases. The CDR3 is made up of 15 amino acids. J gave up 4 bases and V 6 bases, and 10 bases lay outside the gene matches. Germline lookup yields CDR1 MNHEY and CDR2 SVGAGI. CDR3 in DNA: TGTGCCAGCAGCCAGACAGGGGCGTGGGGCTATGGCTACACCTTC. This encodes CASSQTGAWGYGYTF.